The 13 T cell receptor beta chains presented below share a single source sample, sequenced in a study of cytomegalovirus exposure and HLA in healthy donors. This PCR relied on a set of 60 Vbeta primers and 13 Jbeta primers. Generated by immunoSEQ multiplex PCR, the TCRdb table keeps only in-frame clones and is missing some. The data hold around 64,000 clones, with roughly 87% observed a single time. The material sequenced was PBMCs. These receptors came from a female donor in good health and CMV-seronegative.

This chain links TRBV7-2 with TRBJ1-1; maybe TRBD1 (6 bases). CDR1 SGHTA and CDR2 FQGNSA come from the germline V gene. This CDR3 contains 14 residues. V shed 3 bases and J shed 1 base, with 9 bases lying between them. CDR3: CASSLGHTNTEAFF. For the CDR3, the DNA is TGTGCCAGCAGCTTGGGACACACGAACACTGAAGCTTTCTTT.

The chain carries TRBV5-6 and TRBJ2-5; 7 bases are a match to TRBD2. CDR1 is SGHDT, CDR2 YYEEEE, per germline. V gave up 2 bases and J gave up 0 bases; unmatched junction bases: 16. The CDR3 sequence is 19 residues long. DNA for the CDR3: TGTGCCAGCAGCTTTCGGTCCGGGGGGTATGGGGGGTACCAAGAGACCCAGTACTTC. Residues: CASSFRSGGYGGYQETQYF.

The chain joins TRBV6-4 to TRBJ2-1, with 7 nucleotides matching TRBD1. The trim removed 2 bases at V and 0 bases at J, leaving 7 bases unmatched. CDR3 size: 17 residues. The germline gives CDR1 MRHNA, CDR2 SNTAGT. The CDR3 loop reads CASSDGGQRSSYNEQFF. CDR3 sequence (DNA): TGTGCCAGCAGTGACGGGGGACAGAGGAGCTCCTACAATGAGCAGTTCTTC.

The rearrangement links TRBV20-1 to TRBJ2-5; D not resolved. V lost 5 bases, J lost 2 bases, and 6 bases lay in between. The CDR3 consists of 11 residues. CDR1 is DFQATT and CDR2 is SNEGSKA in the germline V gene (reference sequence). As DNA, the CDR3 is TGCAGTGCTCACCTACAAGAGACCCAGTACTTC. Protein: CSAHLQETQYF.

This clone qualifies as medium-sized. This chain connects TRBV2 to TRBJ2-7; D is undetermined. Germline CDR1 reads SNHLY; CDR2 reads FYNNEI. Trimming removed 3 bases at V and 2 bases at J, with 8 bases between. The CDR3 is made up of 13 amino acids. CDR3 sequence reads: CASSDAEPYEQYF. CDR3 DNA sequence: TGTGCCAGCAGTGACGCGGAACCCTACGAGCAGTACTTC.

This CDR3 reads CASSLIRAATNEKLFF. The CDR3 DNA is TGTGCCAGCAGTTTAATTCGAGCGGCGACTAATGAAAAACTGTTTTTT. V and J are TRBV27 and TRBJ1-4; D not certain. CDR3 size: 16 residues. Germline CDR1 is MNHEY and CDR2 is SMNVEV (reference sequence). Trimming cost V 2 bases and J 2 bases, with 12 bases left between them.

The chain recombines TRBV11-2 with TRBJ2-1; TRBD2 agrees at 16 bases. Trimming removed 6 bases from V and 8 bases from J; junction bases left unmatched: 4. CDR1 and CDR2 (germline): SGHAT, FQNNGV. This CDR3 region has 15 residues. The CDR3 region is CASRTGLAGGDEQFF. CDR3 in DNA: TGTGCCAGCAGAACGGGACTAGCGGGGGGGGATGAGCAGTTCTTC.

The chain carries TRBV6-6 and TRBJ2-1, with D uncertain. V dropped 5 bases and J dropped 4 bases, with 9 bases sitting between them. The germline V gene has CDR1 MNHNY and CDR2 SVGAGI (reference sequence). The CDR3 has 13 residues. The CDR3: CASSPLAYNEQFF. The CDR3 region has the DNA TGTGCCAGCAGTCCCCTGGCTTACAATGAGCAGTTCTTC.

The chain employs TRBV7-8 and TRBJ1-1; D gene uncertain. The V end lost 5 bases, the J end lost 1 base, and 14 bases lay between the germline ends. The CDR3 sequence is 15 residues long. Germline CDR1 SGHVS, CDR2 FQNEAQ. CDR3 amino acids: CASSAFEGANTEAFF. The CDR3 nucleotides read TGTGCCAGCAGCGCATTCGAAGGAGCGAACACTGAAGCTTTCTTT.

J is TRBJ1-2 and V is TRBV6-5, with D perhaps matching TRBD1 (6 bases). The CDR3 length is 14 residues. V lost 5 bases and J 0 bases, leaving 10 bases between the germline ends. CDR1 and CDR2 (germline): MNHEY, SVGAGI. CDR3 in DNA: TGTGCCAGCAGTCAGGGGCGAGCTAACTATGGCTACACCTTC. This translates into CASSQGRANYGYTF.

This rearrangement joins TRBV10-3 to TRBJ2-1, with D possibly matching TRBD1 (5 bases). Trimming pared 0 bases from V and 3 bases from J, leaving 15 bases between. The CDR3 is 17 residues long. Germline lookup yields CDR1 ENHRY and CDR2 SYGVKD. The chain's CDR3 is CAISESVGQGVYNEQFF. The CDR3 region has the DNA TGTGCCATCAGTGAGTCGGTAGGGCAGGGCGTCTACAATGAGCAGTTCTTC.

The J gene is TRBJ2-3, the V gene TRBV9; 8 bases are shared with TRBD2. V lost 1 base, J lost 5 bases, and 0 bases stayed unmatched. Germline V gene data show CDR1 as SGDLS and CDR2 as YYNGEE. This CDR3 comprises 13 residues. The CDR3 DNA is TGTGCCAGCAGCGTACGGGGGGGAGATACGCAGTATTTT. Translated: CASSVRGGDTQYF.

This chain connects TRBV7-2 to TRBJ2-7, with no clear D. Germline CDR1 and CDR2: SGHTA and FQGNSA. With 3 bases removed from V and 0 bases from J, the gap between germline ends came to 15 bases. CDR3 size: 16 residues. The CDR3 region has the DNA TGTGCCAGCAGCTTCCCGAACCCAATAGCCTCCTACGAGCAGTACTTC. It specifies CASSFPNPIASYEQYF.